This passage covers 19 T cell receptor beta chains from one sample sequenced in a study of blood T cell repertoires in COVID-19. Clones were read by immunoSEQ multiplex PCR, and TCRdb kept only the in-frame ones, dropping some. The data contain approximately 190,000 clones, over 75% of them singletons. Sample: peripheral blood. These receptor sequences come from a man aged 50 to 59 with acute or convalescent COVID-19.

J is TRBJ2-1 and V is TRBV7-9; 8 bases agree with TRBD2. V was clipped by 5 bases and J by 3 bases; unmatched bases: 9. The germline V gene encodes CDR1 SEHNR and CDR2 FQNEAQ (reference sequence). This CDR3 contains 16 residues. The CDR3 DNA follows: TGTGCCAGCAGCGTTTTGACTAGCGCTGACTACAATGAGCAGTTCTTC. Residues: CASSVLTSADYNEQFF. Complete variable domain (other parts from reference TRBV7-9 and TRBJ2-1): DTGVSQNPRHKITKRGQNVTFRCDPISEHNRLYWYRQTLGQGPEFLTYFQNEAQLEKSRLLSDRFSAERPKGSFSTLEIQRTEQGDSAMYLCASSVLTSADYNEQFFGPGTRLTVL.

This chain joins TRBV19 and TRBJ1-5; weak D call: TRBD1 (5 bases). The V gene lost 2 bases and the J gene lost 5 bases, with 13 bases spanning the gap. Germline V lookup: CDR1 LNHDA, CDR2 SQIVND (reference sequence). This CDR3 spans 15 amino acids. The CDR3 loop reads CASSIREGVDQPQHF. The DNA of the CDR3 is TGTGCCAGTAGTATACGCGAAGGGGTGGATCAGCCCCAGCATTTT. The full variable domain, in which reference TRBV19 and TRBJ1-5 provide the parts outside the CDR3, is DGGITQSPKYLFRKEGQNVTLSCEQNLNHDAMYWYRQDPGQGLRLIYYSQIVNDFQKGDIAEGYSVSREKKESFPLTVTSAQKNPTAFYLCASSIREGVDQPQHFGDGTRLSIL.

The chain employs TRBV28 and TRBJ2-7; 8 nucleotides align to TRBD1. Losses at the gene ends were 2 bases for V and 6 bases for J; bases not matched to a gene: 9. Germline V lookup: CDR1 MDHEN, CDR2 SYDVKM. The CDR3 runs to 15 residues. The CDR3 DNA reads TGTGCCAGCAGTTTAATAGGTACAGGGGGGCGCGAGCAGTACTTC. Its protein product is CASSLIGTGGREQYF.

CDR3 in amino acids: CASSSGTGETDTQYF. CDR3 nucleotides: TGTGCCAGCAGCTCCGGGACAGGGGAAACAGATACGCAGTATTTT. This chain uses TRBV11-3 with TRBJ2-3; 10 bases align to TRBD1. The V and J ends lost 4 bases and 3 bases, in that order; junction bases with no gene match: 4. The CDR3 length is 15 residues. Germline lookup yields CDR1 SGHNT and CDR2 YENEEA.

A single count supports this clone. The chain recombines TRBV15 with TRBJ1-3; 7 nucleotides match TRBD1. The V and J ends lost 0 bases and 1 base, in that order; junction bases with no gene match: 6. The germline V gene encodes CDR1 LNHNV and CDR2 YYDKDF (reference sequence). The CDR3 extends over 17 amino acids. This CDR3 reads CATSRDRNRGSGNTIYF. DNA for the CDR3: TGTGCCACCAGCAGAGATCGGAACAGGGGTTCTGGAAACACCATATATTTT.

The gene calls are TRBV7-3 and TRBJ2-3, with D hard to call. The germline gives CDR1 SGHTA, CDR2 FQGTGA. V was shortened by 4 bases and J by 4 bases, with 9 bases between the two germline ends. CDR3 length equals 13 residues. Here the CDR3 DNA reads TGTGCCAGCAGCTCGGAGCTCGCAGATACGCAGTATTTT. Translating gives CASSSELADTQYF.

The rearrangement uses TRBV2 and TRBJ2-2; the D gene is possibly TRBD2 (6 bases). Deletions cut 6 bases from V and 0 bases from J, with 11 bases between. The CDR3 covers 15 residues. The V gene's germline CDR1 is SNHLY and CDR2 FYNNEI. CDR3 protein: CASRGRETNTGELFF. The DNA of the CDR3 is TGTGCCAGCAGGGGCCGGGAGACGAACACCGGGGAGCTGTTTTTT.

V is TRBV5-1 and J is TRBJ2-1; maybe TRBD2 (5 bases). CDR3 length: 16 amino acids. The V gene's germline CDR1 is SGHRS and CDR2 YFSETQ. V was clipped by 0 bases and J by 3 bases, with 13 bases between them. In DNA, the CDR3 is TGCGCCAGCAGCTTGGGGCCACTAGATTACTACAATGAGCAGTTCTTC. Translating it yields CASSLGPLDYYNEQFF. The full variable domain, its missing parts supplied by reference TRBV5-1 and TRBJ2-1, is KAGVTQTPRYLIKTRGQQVTLSCSPISGHRSVSWYQQTPGQGLQFLFEYFSETQRNKGNFPGRFSGRQFSNSRSEMNVSTLELGDSALYLCASSLGPLDYYNEQFFGPGTRLTVL.

This clone has only a few counts. The CDR3 protein is CASSLVGKTEAFF. In DNA form, the CDR3 reads TGTGCCAGCAGTTTGGTGGGCAAGACTGAAGCTTTCTTT. The chain links TRBV27 to TRBJ1-1; D remains unclear. Germline V gene sequence: CDR1 MNHEY, CDR2 SMNVEV (reference sequence). V was cut by 3 bases and J by 5 bases, with 10 bases left in between. The CDR3 has 13 residues.

The genes are TRBV13 and TRBJ2-7; 7 bases are shared with TRBD1. J lost 4 bases, V lost 6 bases, and 6 bases had no gene match. Germline values: CDR1 PRHDT, CDR2 FYEKMQ (reference sequence). The CDR3 is 13 residues long. CDR3 protein: CASSGTERYEQYF. The CDR3 DNA follows: TGTGCCAGCAGTGGGACAGAGAGGTACGAGCAGTACTTC.

The V call is TRBV7-9, the J call TRBJ2-1, with D possibly matching TRBD1 (5 bases). Trimming cost V 8 bases and J 6 bases, with 14 bases left between them. This CDR3 comprises 13 residues. Germline V lookup: CDR1 SEHNR, CDR2 FQNEAQ (reference sequence). In DNA, the CDR3 is TGTGCCAGCGCGGCCAGGGTGATCAATGAGCAGTTCTTC. Protein: CASAARVINEQFF.

The chain has TRBV19 and TRBJ2-5; 8 bases are a match to TRBD1. V lost 4 bases and J lost 3; bases outside the gene matches: 7. The CDR3 length is 15 residues. The germline V gene has CDR1 LNHDA and CDR2 SQIVND (reference sequence). The DNA of the CDR3 is TGTGCCAGTAGTAACTCTGCACAGGGGGAAGAGACCCAGTACTTC. It encodes CASSNSAQGEETQYF.

The chain uses TRBV7-2 and TRBJ2-1; TRBD2 aligns across 7 bases. CDR3 length: 15 residues. Germline CDR1 and CDR2: SGHTA and FQGNSA. V shed 4 bases, J shed 14 bases, and the junction held 17 bases outside the gene matches. The CDR3 region is CASSSWGGEGRAKFF. CDR3 bases: TGTGCCAGCAGCTCATGGGGGGGGGAAGGCCGAGCAAAGTTCTTC.

The V and J genes are TRBV19 and TRBJ1-5, with TRBD1 identical over 10 bases. CDR1 is LNHDA, CDR2 SQIVND, per germline (reference sequence). V lost 1 base and J lost 6; bases outside the gene matches: 6. The CDR3 spans 16 residues. The CDR3 sequence: CASSIGGTGVPQPQHF. The CDR3 DNA sequence: TGTGCCAGTAGTATAGGGGGGACAGGGGTCCCTCAGCCCCAGCATTTT.

V usage is TRBV5-6 and J usage is TRBJ1-2; a weak D match, TRBD1 (5 bases). CDR1 SGHDT and CDR2 YYEEEE come from the germline V gene. Between the trimmed V and J ends, which lost 3 bases and 7 bases, there was a span of 16 bases. The CDR3 contains 14 residues. DNA for the CDR3: TGTGCCAGCAGCTCGTTTCAGGGAGGCTTTGGCTACACCTTC. It codes for CASSSFQGGFGYTF.

This clone was found once. This chain joins TRBV7-2 and TRBJ2-4, with 12 bases aligning to TRBD2. The J segment lost 14 bases and the V segment lost 1 base, leaving 6 bases of the junction unmatched. The CDR3 has 14 amino acids. Germline V gene data show CDR1 as SGHTA and CDR2 as FQGNSA. As DNA, the CDR3 is TGTGCCAGCAGCTTAGTAGGACTAGCGGGGACCAAGTACTTC. Translating gives CASSLVGLAGTKYF.

The J gene is TRBJ1-1, the V gene TRBV19; D possibly corresponds to TRBD1 (6 bases). The ends were cut back, 0 bases at V and 10 bases at J, with 18 bases in the middle. CDR1 and CDR2 from the germline V gene are LNHDA and SQIVND (reference sequence). This CDR3 spans 15 amino acids. DNA for the CDR3: TGTGCCAGTAGTATAGATGGAGCTGGGCAGGGGAGAGCTTTCTTT. It codes for CASSIDGAGQGRAFF.

The genes are TRBV6-1 and TRBJ1-2; D is perhaps TRBD1 (6 bases). The CDR3 is 15 residues long. The V end lost 2 bases, the J end lost 4 bases, and 14 bases lay between the germline ends. CDR1 and CDR2 (germline): MNHNS, SASEGT. CDR3 in DNA: TGTGCCAGCAGTGAAATATTGGGGGCATCCTATGGCTACACCTTC. Its protein product is CASSEILGASYGYTF.

The V call is TRBV30, the J call TRBJ2-7, with TRBD1 as a possible D gene (6 bases). In germline, CDR1 is GTSNPN, CDR2 SVGIG (reference sequence). Deletions cut 4 bases from V and 2 bases from J, with 12 bases between. This CDR3 has 13 residues. The CDR3: CAWKEHRAYEQYF. For the CDR3, the DNA is TGTGCCTGGAAGGAGCACAGGGCCTACGAGCAGTACTTC.